This T cell receptor beta chain was identified in a study of CD8+CD57+ T cells in acquired aplastic anemia. About the study: Sorted CD4+ and CD8+ cell DNA averaged approximately 3.2 ug.

In its sample, this clonotype was seen once. The antigen is unknown. It was genomic DNA that served as the template for profiling TCR beta VDJ and CDR3. TCRdb reprocessed the reads with MiXCR, giving one entry per CDR3 protein. The table has roughly 280,000 distinct CDR3 sequences, about 50% seen once; the top ten hold roughly 1.2%. Patients picked for sequencing had shown CD8+CD57+ cell expansion detected by flow cytometry. Blood sampling was performed on the patients, and none of them had received therapy by then. Broader study findings: Almost 30 sequences, all CD8+ CDR3, were shared between patients and controls.

There are 14 residues in the CDR3. CDR1 SGHNT and CDR2 YYREEE come from the germline V gene (reference sequence). Trimming cost V 6 bases and J 7 bases, with 16 bases left between them. This sequence was found in a human donor with aplastic anemia. Sequencing was carried out using sorted CD4+, CD8+, or CD8+CD57+ T cells (not recorded which) from PBMCs. V gene TRBV5-4 combines with J gene TRBJ2-2; possible D gene TRBD1, 6 bases. The CDR3 loop reads CASTRDRINGELFF. CDR3 nucleotide sequence: TGTGCCAGCACCCGAGACAGGATAAACGGGGAGCTGTTTTTT.